This T cell receptor (beta chain) was obtained from a study of blood T cells in healthy people across ages. This CDR3 comprises 14 residues. From germline, CDR1 is LGHNA and CDR2 YNFKEQ. Trimming pared 1 base from V and 8 bases from J, leaving 14 bases between. The use of a sample-barcoded 5' primer and a J-beta primer mix characterized a second PCR of about 6 to 12 cycles. Every single cDNA molecule received a tag from a template-switch adaptor with 12 random nucleotides. One entry per CDR3 protein, called by TCRdb with MiXCR from the 5' RACE reads. Altogether about 970,000 distinct CDR3 sequences are present, roughly 51% being singletons, with the ten largest covering around 21%.

The chain is built from TRBV4-2 and TRBJ1-2; D gene unclear. The sequence came from a woman aged 60-70 years in good health. The sequenced sample was blood. CDR3 region: CASSQGNQGGGYTF. CDR3 nucleotide sequence: TGTGCCAGCAGCCAAGGCAACCAAGGAGGGGGCTACACCTTC.